What follows describes a single T cell receptor beta chain. Its antigen is as yet unknown. Deletions cut 0 bases from V and 2 bases from J, with 11 bases between. CDR1 is SGHNT and CDR2 is YYREEE in the germline V gene (reference sequence). CDR3 size: 15 residues. The PCR contained 60 Vbeta and 13 Jbeta primers. The method was immunoSEQ multiplex PCR; TCRdb's version includes in-frame clones alone and lacks a portion of them. The repertoire consists of around 150,000 clones, with roughly 80% occurring once and the leading ten covering 2.2%. These data are taken from a study of cytomegalovirus exposure and HLA in healthy donors. The study, taken as a whole, reports: Associated with cytomegalovirus, according to the listing, were approximately 160 TCR beta chains. It was shown in a later analysis that HLA-associated TCR beta chains were more clonally expanded than other, equally common chains.

The sample taken for sequencing was PBMCs. The chain has TRBV5-4 and TRBJ1-1, with D hard to call. The TCR comes from a middle-aged man in good health and CMV-seropositive. The chain's CDR3 is CASSLEVGLNTEAFF. The CDR3 region has the DNA TGTGCCAGCAGCTTGGAGGTCGGACTTAACACTGAAGCTTTCTTT.